This T cell receptor beta chain was profiled in a study of control samples from healthy donors and cancer patients. Germline V gene data show CDR1 as GTSNPN and CDR2 as SVGIG (reference sequence). The CDR3 extends over 14 amino acids. V trimming: 5 bases; J trimming: 5 bases; junction bases outside the gene matches: 11. Assay: immunoSEQ multiplex PCR; the TCRdb copy retains only in-frame clones and omits some. In the table there are about 49,000 clones, 70% to 90% of which are singletons. The sequence came from a woman aged 45 to 65 with lung cancer. The chain has TRBV30 and TRBJ1-1; the match to TRBD1 covers 7 bases. The sequenced sample was PBMCs. This CDR3 reads CAWGQGVRETEAFF. The CDR3 DNA sequence: TGTGCCTGGGGTCAGGGGGTAAGGGAGACTGAAGCTTTCTTT.